The 15 T cell receptor beta chains below come from one sample, sequenced in a study of blood T cells in healthy people across ages. A sample-barcoded 5' primer and a J-beta primer mix were used in a second PCR of about 6 to 12 cycles. TCRdb passed the 5' RACE reads through MiXCR, listing each CDR3 protein once. The data contain 1.5 million to 2 million distinct CDR3 sequences, 28% of them singletons. The specimen sequenced was blood. These receptors originate from a young woman in good health.

This clonotype was seen many times. The chain couples TRBV29-1 to TRBJ1-4, with unresolved D. This CDR3 is 11 amino acids long. The V and J ends lost 7 bases and 5 bases respectively, with 8 bases between them. Per the germline V gene, CDR1 is SQVTM and CDR2 is ANQGSEA. The CDR3 protein is CSAQENEKLFF. Here the CDR3 DNA reads TGCAGCGCGCAGGAAAATGAAAAACTGTTTTTT.

The chain couples TRBV20-1 to TRBJ2-3; 16 nucleotides align to TRBD2. Germline V gene data show CDR1 as DFQATT and CDR2 as SNEGSKA (reference sequence). The CDR3 consists of 19 residues. J was trimmed by 3 bases and V by 3 bases; bases with no gene match: 12. The CDR3 spells CSASSGTSGGAVWTDTQYF. The CDR3 bases are TGCAGTGCTAGCTCCGGGACTAGCGGGGGGGCAGTATGGACAGATACGCAGTATTTT.

This chain joins TRBV20-1 and TRBJ2-5, with 8 nucleotides matching TRBD1. The CDR3 has 13 amino acids. V was pared by 2 bases and J by 3 bases, with 2 bases of the junction left unmatched. Germline V lookup: CDR1 DFQATT, CDR2 SNEGSKA (reference sequence). The DNA of the CDR3 is TGCAGTGCTAGACGGGACAGGAAAGAGACCCAGTACTTC. Translating it yields CSARRDRKETQYF.

The gene calls are TRBV5-1 and TRBJ1-1, with a possible D match to TRBD1 (5 bases). V was trimmed by 6 bases and J by 0 bases, leaving 12 bases between them. The CDR3 contains 14 residues. Looked up from germline, CDR1 is SGHRS and CDR2 is YFSETQ. CDR3 amino acids: CASTPGDVNTEAFF. CDR3 bases: TGCGCCAGCACCCCGGGGGATGTGAACACTGAAGCTTTCTTT.

The V and J genes are TRBV3-1 and TRBJ1-1; D is perhaps TRBD1 (6 bases). Trimming removed 4 bases from V and 5 bases from J, with 14 bases in between. The CDR3 contains 14 residues. Germline V gene data show CDR1 as LGHDT and CDR2 as YNNKEL (reference sequence). The CDR3 DNA is TGTGCCAGCAGCCCCACAGACAGGAAGACTGAAGCTTTCTTT. This gives the protein CASSPTDRKTEAFF.

This clonotype was seen a few times. The rearrangement uses TRBV9 and TRBJ2-6; D might be TRBD1 or TRBD2, each matching 5 bases. V dropped 0 bases and J dropped 4 bases, with 14 bases sitting between them. The CDR3 has 17 residues. Per the germline V gene, CDR1 is SGDLS and CDR2 is YYNGEE. CDR3 coding DNA: TGTGCCAGCAGCGTAGATCAGGGAGCCACCGGGGCCAACGTCCTGACTTTC. Amino acid sequence: CASSVDQGATGANVLTF. Supplemented by reference TRBV9 and TRBJ2-6, the full variable domain reads DSGVTQTPKHLITATGQRVTLRCSPRSGDLSVYWYQQSLDQGLQFLIQYYNGEERAKGNILERFSAQQFPDLHSELNLSSLELGDSALYFCASSVDQGATGANVLTFGAGSRLTVL.

This clonotype turned up a few times. The J gene is TRBJ2-3, the V gene TRBV5-1, with a tentative D call TRBD1 (5 bases). V lost 5 bases, J lost 0 bases, and 16 bases lay in between. Germline assignment: CDR1 SGHRS and CDR2 YFSETQ. This CDR3 has 16 amino acids. The CDR3 nucleotides read TGCGCCAGCAGTCCGCCCCGGACATCTAGCACAGATACGCAGTATTTT. It codes for CASSPPRTSSTDTQYF.

This clonotype came up a few times. The rearrangement uses TRBV4-1 and TRBJ1-2, with D maybe TRBD1 (6 bases). The CDR3 runs to 14 residues. CDR1 is MGHRA, CDR2 YSYEKL, per germline. V lost 3 bases, J lost 3 bases, and 11 bases lay in between. CDR3 bases: TGCGCCAGCAGCCAGCTCCCAGGGGACTATGGCTACACCTTC. Translation gives CASSQLPGDYGYTF.

In the case of this clonotype: Germline and junction disagree at one end, which may indicate a read error. The genes are TRBV12-3 or TRBV12-4 and TRBJ2-3; 8 bases are a match to TRBD2. This CDR3 has 17 residues. CDR3 sequence (DNA): TGTGCCAGCAGTTTTTATCGTGCGGGGGGTAGCACAGATACGGAGTATTTT. The encoded protein is CASSFYRAGGSTDTEYF.

This clonotype was detected a few times. This chain joins TRBV2 and TRBJ1-4, with TRBD1 matching 7 bases. The germline V gene has CDR1 SNHLY and CDR2 FYNNEI. The CDR3 extends over 14 amino acids. V was clipped by 8 bases and J by 3 bases; unmatched bases: 6. CDR3 DNA: TGTGCCAGCCAACAGGGGTGGTCTAATGAAAAACTGTTTTTT. Translating gives CASQQGWSNEKLFF.

A remark on this clonotype: No conserved phenylalanine or tryptophan ends this CDR3, so it is likely a read error. The chain couples TRBV12-3 or TRBV12-4 to TRBJ2-5; 12 bases line up with TRBD2. Trimming at V came to 8 bases and at J to 4 bases, leaving 5 bases not matched to a gene. This CDR3 comprises 14 residues. CDR3 coding DNA: TGTGCCAGCGCTGGACTAGCGGGATCAGAGACCCAGTACTCC. Protein: CASAGLAGSETQYS.

The chain has TRBV7-6 and TRBJ1-2; D might be TRBD1 (6 bases). The CDR3 has 14 residues. Trimming took 5 bases from V and 8 from J, leaving 18 bases between them. Germline V gene sequence: CDR1 SGHVS, CDR2 FNYEAQ. The CDR3 loop reads CASSPIGGTWGYTF. The CDR3 DNA reads TGTGCCAGCAGCCCAATCGGGGGCACTTGGGGCTACACCTTC.

This sequence joins TRBV7-2 and TRBJ1-4, with D hard to call. CDR3 length: 17 residues. Between the trimmed V and J ends, which lost 1 base and 2 bases, there was a span of 14 bases. Looked up from germline, CDR1 is SGHTA and CDR2 is FQGNSA. CDR3 sequence reads: CASSLERGKGTNEKLFF. The CDR3 bases are TGTGCCAGCAGCTTAGAACGGGGAAAGGGCACTAATGAAAAACTGTTTTTT.

This clonotype showed up just a few times. This chain joins TRBV7-2 and TRBJ1-2; 7 nucleotides agree with TRBD1. CDR3 size: 14 residues. CDR1 and CDR2 (germline): SGHTA, FQGNSA. Unmatched junction bases numbered 8, after V lost 5 bases and J lost 5 bases. CDR3 amino acids: CASSPGQEMYGYTF. The CDR3 DNA follows: TGTGCCAGCAGCCCCGGACAGGAAATGTATGGCTACACCTTC.

This clonotype was seen a handful of times. The J gene is TRBJ2-5, the V gene TRBV5-1, with D possibly being TRBD2 (6 bases). V lost 2 bases, J lost 5 bases, and 13 bases lay in between. The CDR3 spans 14 residues. CDR1 and CDR2 (germline): SGHRS, YFSETQ. CDR3 protein: CASSLPLARETQYF. Written as DNA, the CDR3 is TGCGCCAGCAGCTTACCCCTAGCGCGGGAGACCCAGTACTTC.